The source of this TCR beta chain is a study of blood T cell repertoires in COVID-19 (TCRdb year 2020). A note on the overall study: Samples covering the acute and convalescent phases of COVID-19 were provided by collaborators in the United States, Italy and Spain. Subjects who had been exposed to COVID-19, were actively infected with it, or had recovered from it provided the deeply sampled blood TCRbeta repertoires that made up the dataset. The samples were drawn from two sources: the first 160 participants of the ongoing ImmuneRACE study, and over 1,000 subjects contributed by 6 global collaborators. The sample metadata nearly always contained a de-identified subject ID, COVID-19 status, age in years and sex. The repertoires were released in a freely available public database meant as a resource for research on the immune response to SARS-CoV-2. Where available, HLA class I and class II types were obtained from metadata supplied by the sample provider rather than from assay-based typing. The prospective study material was composed of cDNA or gDNA derived from T cells, B-cell-depleted T cells, or PBMCs. Overall results and qualifications from the work: The quantity of clinical and demographic metadata differed by source and by participant and was supplied without curation.

As for this clone: It has no known antigen specificity. No much larger clone exists at a distance of one base, and base qualities are not known.

TCRbeta CDR3 regions were amplified from genomic DNA using the immunoSEQ Assay, a bias-controlled multiplex PCR. The original methods were these. The number of nucleated cells in each sample was estimated from the amplification of reference gene primers within the assay. To quantify the absolute abundance of each unique TCRbeta CDR3 rearrangement, sequence reads were collapsed and filtered. For each sample, productive Simpson clonality was calculated as the square root of Simpson's diversity index over productive rearrangements. Held by TCRdb, this immuneACCESS table contains in-frame sequences only and omits some clones. Under half of the omission traces to an unresolved V gene where checked; the cause of the rest is unknown. Clone size and the V and J calls come from that table; the DNA yielded D and trimming. The sample table holds roughly 35,000 clones, of which over 70% were seen once. Approximately 32% of the sample is taken by the ten largest.

The junction shows trimming of 8 bases on V and 2 bases on J, plus 13 bases between the germline ends. CDR3 length: 13 amino acids, cysteine to phenylalanine. The DNA shown is the 39-base CDR3, in frame from base 1. Reading the germline V gene gives CDR1 LGHNA and CDR2 YNFKEQ. Each collaborating institution followed its own protocols to collect whole blood in K2EDTA tubes. For TCRbeta analysis, collaborator samples were shipped as frozen whole blood, as isolated PBMCs, or as DNA extracted from either sample type. The sequence was obtained from a man older than 75 with active or convalescent COVID-19. Sample: peripheral blood. The V gene is TRBV4-2 and the J gene is TRBJ2-7; 7 matching bases give a weak D call of TRBD1. The base sequence is TGTGCCAGCGGCGGGACAGTTACCTACGAGCAGTACTTC. The encoded protein is CASGGTVTYEQYF.